Shown below are 21 T cell receptor beta chains from a single sample sequenced in a study of shared clonotypes between healthy human individuals. Assay used: immunoSEQ multiplex PCR; TCRdb lists only in-frame clones, some missing. The sample yields about 1.1 million clones, roughly 77% seen once. The sample taken for sequencing was memory CD4+ T cells from PBMCs. This sample's subset: CD45RA-negative fraction. The receptors were sampled from a man aged 18 to 30 in good health. Some clones in this sample may be carry-over from other donors' samples.

This clone was seen more than once but under ten times. The chain couples TRBV6-1 to TRBJ2-7, with D tentatively TRBD2 (6 bases). CDR1 is MNHNS, CDR2 SASEGT, per germline. Trimming pared 6 bases from V and 12 bases from J, leaving 15 bases between. This CDR3 comprises 11 residues. CDR3 sequence (DNA): TGTGCCAGCAGCCGGGAGACCAAGGGGTACTTC. It is translated as CASSRETKGYF.

The chain has TRBV6-5 and TRBJ1-2, with TRBD1 matching over 7 bases. The CDR3 covers 12 residues. CDR1 is MNHEY, CDR2 SVGAGI, per germline. The V gene end was trimmed by 6 bases and the J gene end by 10 bases; junction bases not matched to a gene: 8. The CDR3 region is CASSGRQGVYTF. CDR3 nucleotides: TGTGCCAGCAGCGGACGACAGGGAGTCTACACCTTC.

The chain carries TRBV6-6 and TRBJ2-5, with 7 positions matching TRBD1. J lost 5 bases, V lost 5 bases, and 5 bases had no gene match. The CDR3 consists of 13 residues. CDR1 is MNHNY and CDR2 is SVGAGI in the germline V gene (reference sequence). The CDR3 here is CASSKTGRETQYF. The CDR3 DNA reads TGTGCCAGCAGTAAGACAGGGCGGGAGACCCAGTACTTC.

The chain recombines TRBV9 with TRBJ1-2; D is unresolved. This CDR3 comprises 13 residues. The V gene lost 2 bases and the J gene lost 4 bases, with 9 bases spanning the gap. CDR1 is SGDLS and CDR2 is YYNGEE in the germline V gene. CDR3 loop: CASSVSMGYGYTF. The CDR3 DNA is TGTGCCAGCAGCGTTTCCATGGGCTATGGCTACACCTTC.

This clone showed up just once. V usage is TRBV28 and J usage is TRBJ1-2, with D possibly being TRBD1 (6 bases). CDR1 is MDHEN and CDR2 is SYDVKM in the germline V gene. V was trimmed by 4 bases and J by 6 bases, leaving 9 bases between them. The CDR3 contains 12 residues. The CDR3 is CASSSRQDGYTF. The CDR3 DNA follows: TGTGCCAGCAGTTCGAGACAGGATGGCTACACCTTC.

About this clone: The DNA is left out, because the CDR3 cannot be placed on it with certainty; the CDR3 is given as TCRdb lists it. The chain couples TRBV28 to TRBJ1-6. The CDR3 is 13 residues long, counting both termini. Germline V gives CDR1 MDHEN, CDR2 SYDVKM. The CDR3 loop is CASSSSVNSPLHF.

J is TRBJ1-2 and V is TRBV30; 8 bases map to TRBD1. CDR1 and CDR2 from the germline V gene are GTSNPN and SVGIG (reference sequence). The V gene end was trimmed by 5 bases and the J gene end by 5 bases; junction bases not matched to a gene: 7. The CDR3 sequence is 13 residues long. The CDR3 protein is CAWSTGGLYGYTF. The CDR3 DNA reads TGTGCCTGGTCCACAGGGGGGTTGTATGGCTACACCTTC.

This clone came up once. V gene TRBV30 combines with J gene TRBJ2-3, with 10 bases lining up with TRBD1. Germline values: CDR1 GTSNPN, CDR2 SVGIG (reference sequence). V was pared by 0 bases and J by 10 bases, with 16 bases of the junction left unmatched. The CDR3 runs 17 residues. CDR3 sequence (DNA): TGTGCCTGGAGTGTAAGGTTGACAGGGGGCCTTAGGGGTGCGCAGTATTTT. As protein: CAWSVRLTGGLRGAQYF.

Only a few counts were recorded for this clone. The J gene is TRBJ1-2, the V gene TRBV7-2; TRBD1 aligns across 10 bases. From germline, CDR1 is SGHTA and CDR2 FQGNSA. The CDR3 consists of 15 residues. The V segment lost 4 bases and the J segment 3 bases; nucleotides outside the gene matches: 5. Here the CDR3 DNA reads TGTGCCAGCAGCTCTGGTGGGACAGGGGACTATGGCTACACCTTC. Translating it yields CASSSGGTGDYGYTF.

The gene calls are TRBV2 and TRBJ2-1; the D gene is possibly TRBD2 (6 bases). The CDR3 consists of 12 residues. V was clipped by 6 bases and J by 10 bases, with 13 bases between them. In germline, CDR1 is SNHLY, CDR2 FYNNEI. In DNA form, the CDR3 reads TGTGCCAGCAGGGCGGAGGGCCCAGAGCAGTTCTTC. Translating gives CASRAEGPEQFF. Full variable domain (remainder filled in from reference TRBV2 and TRBJ2-1): EPEVTQTPSHQVTQMGQEVILRCVPISNHLYFYWYRQILGQKVEFLVSFYNNEISEKSEIFDDQFSVERPDGSNFTLKIRSTKLEDSAMYFCASRAEGPEQFFGPGTRLTVL.

About this clone itself: Other DNA sequences in the same sample also yield this CDR3. V usage is TRBV6-5 and J usage is TRBJ2-2; D uncertain. V dropped 6 bases and J dropped 2 bases, with 4 bases sitting between them. CDR1 is MNHEY and CDR2 is SVGAGI in the germline V gene. The CDR3 length is 12 residues. CDR3 DNA sequence: TGTGCCAGCAGGGGAAACACCGGGGAGCTGTTTTTT. Its translation: CASRGNTGELFF.

The V and J genes are TRBV13 and TRBJ2-3, with 12 bases identical to TRBD2. The CDR3 has 15 amino acids. V lost 5 bases to trimming and J lost 6 bases; unmatched junction nucleotides: 6. The germline V gene encodes CDR1 PRHDT and CDR2 FYEKMQ (reference sequence). Written as DNA, the CDR3 is TGTGCCAGCAGCCGCTCCACTAGCGGGAGGGATACGCAGTATTTT. Its protein is CASSRSTSGRDTQYF.

The chain links TRBV5-1 to TRBJ2-1; 7 bases match TRBD2. This CDR3 contains 14 residues. Per germline, CDR1 SGHRS and CDR2 YFSETQ. V shed 2 bases and J 5 bases; nucleotides not matched to a gene: 4. The CDR3 loop is CASSLAAGDNEQFF. CDR3 in DNA: TGCGCCAGCAGCTTAGCGGCGGGGGACAATGAGCAGTTCTTC.

The rearrangement joins TRBV30 to TRBJ2-5; no firm D call. Trimming shortened V by 3 bases and J by 2 bases, and 10 bases separated the two germline ends. Per germline, CDR1 GTSNPN and CDR2 SVGIG (reference sequence). The CDR3 has 13 amino acids. As DNA, the CDR3 is TGTGCCTGGAGCCGTCTAGTACAAGAGACCCAGTACTTC. Its translation: CAWSRLVQETQYF.

This clone is a singleton in its sample. The chain has TRBV6-1 and TRBJ1-5; 8 nucleotides align to TRBD1. Germline V gives CDR1 MNHNS, CDR2 SASEGT. This CDR3 comprises 15 residues. Trimming removed 5 bases from V and 5 bases from J; junction bases left unmatched: 8. DNA for the CDR3: TGTGCCAGCAGTAAACAGGGGGAGACCTATCAGCCCCAGCATTTT. Translation gives CASSKQGETYQPQHF.

The rearrangement joins TRBV5-4 to TRBJ1-5; D gene ambiguous. This CDR3 comprises 14 residues. Germline V gene data show CDR1 as SGHNT and CDR2 as YYREEE (reference sequence). Trimming took 4 bases from V and 3 from J, leaving 11 bases between them. Here the CDR3 DNA reads TGTGCCAGCAGCATGCGGGGTGACAATCAGCCCCAGCATTTT. Encoded protein: CASSMRGDNQPQHF.

This chain links TRBV6-1 with TRBJ1-3; D call uncertain. The CDR3 is 12 amino acids. Germline V gene data show CDR1 as MNHNS and CDR2 as SASEGT. The ends were cut back, 5 bases at V and 4 bases at J, with 6 bases in the middle. CDR3 residues: CASSPVGNTIYF. The CDR3 coding sequence is TGTGCCAGCAGTCCCGTAGGAAACACCATATATTTT.

The V call is TRBV29-1, the J call TRBJ2-2; D is possibly TRBD1 (5 bases). CDR3 length: 12 amino acids. Trimming took 5 bases from V and 5 from J, leaving 9 bases between them. Germline V lookup: CDR1 SQVTM, CDR2 ANQGSEA. The CDR3 DNA reads as TGCAGCGTTAGACAGTCGACCGGGGAGCTGTTTTTT. Translated: CSVRQSTGELFF.

J is TRBJ2-7 and V is TRBV19; D is uncertain. Trimming took 1 base from V and 5 from J, leaving 6 bases between them. Germline loops: CDR1 LNHDA, CDR2 SQIVND (reference sequence). The CDR3 sequence is 12 residues long. CDR3 sequence (DNA): TGTGCCAGTAGTATAGGGCAGAACGAGCAGTACTTC. As protein: CASSIGQNEQYF. The full variable domain, rest sourced from reference TRBV19 and TRBJ2-7, is DGGITQSPKYLFRKEGQNVTLSCEQNLNHDAMYWYRQDPGQGLRLIYYSQIVNDFQKGDIAEGYSVSREKKESFPLTVTSAQKNPTAFYLCASSIGQNEQYFGPGTRLTVT.

The gene calls are TRBV11-1 and TRBJ2-1; no definite D call. The germline V and J ends were trimmed by 3 bases and 1 base, with 7 bases remaining between them. CDR1 is SGHAT, CDR2 FQDESV, per germline (reference sequence). The CDR3 runs to 14 residues. CDR3: CASSFTRSYNEQFF. CDR3 bases: TGTGCCAGCAGCTTCACGCGGTCCTACAATGAGCAGTTCTTC.

This chain uses TRBV28 with TRBJ2-5; the D gene is possibly TRBD2 (6 bases). V lost 5 bases, J lost 2 bases, and 12 bases lay in between. Looked up from germline, CDR1 is MDHEN and CDR2 is SYDVKM. This CDR3 contains 14 residues. The CDR3 nucleotides are TGTGCCAGCAGTGCACCGGGACTGCAAGAGACCCAGTACTTC. Translated, it gives CASSAPGLQETQYF.